This is a list of T cell receptor beta chains from one sample in a study of shared clonotypes between healthy human individuals. The method was immunoSEQ multiplex PCR; TCRdb's version includes in-frame clones alone and lacks a portion of them. The sample lists some 1 million clones, 60% to 80% occurring once. Source material: memory CD4+ T cells sorted from blood. The receptors stem from a man in his late teens or twenties in good health. The CDR3 runs from the conserved cysteine through the conserved F or W. A D gene is named only where the DNA matches it firmly. Size values are once, few and many counts, or a class for expanded clones, and some rows have none.

clone size	D gene	V gene	J gene	CDR3 protein	CDR3 DNA
once	TRBD2	TRBV11-2	TRBJ2-3	CASIDTLAAEKDTQYF	TGTGCCAGCATCGACACCCTAGCGGCTGAGAAAGATACGCAGTATTTT
few	NA	TRBV30	TRBJ1-5	CAWSGQISNQPQHF	TGTGCCTGGTCTGGACAAATAAGCAATCAGCCCCAGCATTTT
NA	TRBD1	TRBV6-1	TRBJ1-5	CASSGQGGNQPQHF	TGTGCCAGCAGTGGGCAGGGGGGCAATCAGCCCCAGCATTTT
NA	NA	TRBV5-1	TRBJ1-2	CASSLGTATYGYTF	TGCGCCAGCAGCTTGGGGACAGCGACATATGGCTACACCTTC
NA	NA	TRBV5-1	TRBJ2-5	CASSLDPGQETQYF	TGCGCCAGCAGCTTGGATCCAGGGCAAGAGACCCAGTACTTC
NA	NA	TRBV6-5	TRBJ1-2	CASSEQGLGYTF	TGTGCCAGCAGTGAACAGGGACTGGGCTACACCTTC
NA	NA	TRBV18	TRBJ2-7	CASSPADSPHQQYF	TGTGCCAGCTCACCGGCCGACAGCCCACACCAGCAGTACTTC
NA	NA	TRBV7-9	TRBJ1-6	CASKRESAPLHF	TGTGCCAGCAAGAGGGAGAGTGCACCCCTCCACTTT
NA	TRBD2	TRBV5-1	TRBJ2-5	CASSLARWTSDQETQYF	TGCGCCAGCAGCTTGGCTCGATGGACTAGCGACCAAGAGACCCAGTACTTC
NA	NA	TRBV4-1	TRBJ1-2	CASSQATGTYGYTF	TGCGCCAGCAGCCAAGCAACAGGGACCTATGGCTACACCTTC
NA	TRBD2	TRBV30	TRBJ2-2	CAWSGPGGGELFF	TGTGCCTGGAGTGGTCCGGGGGGCGGGGAGCTGTTTTTT
few	NA	TRBV7-8	TRBJ1-1	CASSARGWGTEAFF	TGTGCCAGCAGCGCCAGGGGATGGGGCACTGAAGCTTTCTTT
NA	NA	TRBV5-1	TRBJ2-1	CASSLGTRNNEQFF	TGCGCCAGCAGCCTAGGTACTAGGAACAATGAGCAGTTCTTC
NA	TRBD1	TRBV4-1	TRBJ1-6	CASSPGRGGSGSPLHF	TGCGCCAGCAGCCCAGGAAGAGGGGGCTCTGGTTCACCCCTCCACTTT
NA	NA	TRBV4-3	TRBJ2-7	CASSQDGAGRAEQYF	TGCGCCAGCAGCCAAGATGGGGCAGGCAGGGCCGAGCAGTACTTC
NA	NA	TRBV18	TRBJ2-6	CASSPILSSSGSGANVLTF	TGTGCCAGCTCACCAATCTTGAGCAGCTCTGGCTCTGGGGCCAACGTCCTGACTTTC
NA	TRBD2	TRBV5-6	TRBJ2-7	CASIVAGVSYEQYF	TGTGCCAGCATAGTAGCGGGCGTCTCCTACGAGCAGTACTTC
NA	TRBD2	TRBV7-9	TRBJ2-1	CASSLSSGTSGKGEQFF	TGTGCCAGCAGCCTAAGCTCCGGGACTAGCGGGAAGGGTGAGCAGTTCTTC
NA	NA	TRBV19	TRBJ1-5	CASSIPGNQPQHF	TGTGCCAGTAGTATCCCAGGCAATCAGCCCCAGCATTTT
NA	TRBD1	TRBV4-1	TRBJ1-6	CASSQGEGAYNSPLHF	TGCGCCAGCAGCCAAGGCGAGGGGGCTTATAATTCACCCCTCCACTTT
NA	NA	TRBV9	TRBJ2-1	CASSVDPNYNEQFF	TGTGCCAGCAGCGTAGACCCGAACTACAATGAGCAGTTCTTC
NA	NA	TRBV5-1	TRBJ1-3	CASSLGGIPGNTIYF	TGCGCCAGCAGCTTGGGGGGAATTCCTGGAAACACCATATATTTT
NA	TRBD2	TRBV5-1	TRBJ2-1	CASSYTSGGAALGNEQFF	TGCGCCAGCAGCTACACTAGCGGGGGGGCCGCTTTGGGCAATGAGCAGTTCTTC
NA	NA	TRBV6-1	TRBJ1-1	CASRWTNTEAFF	TGTGCCAGCCGATGGACGAACACTGAAGCTTTCTTT
NA	NA	TRBV6-1	TRBJ1-2	CASSESGWGYTF	TGTGCCAGCAGTGAAAGCGGCTGGGGCTACACCTTC
NA	NA	TRBV6-5	TRBJ2-5	CASSYSMSPLSQYF	TGTGCCAGCAGTTACTCGATGAGCCCATTGTCCCAGTACTTC
NA	NA	TRBV18	TRBJ2-1	CASSPGWNEQFF	TGTGCCAGCTCACCGGGATGGAATGAGCAGTTCTTC
NA	NA	TRBV30	TRBJ2-3	CAWGGVQFTDTQYF	TGTGCCTGGGGAGGGGTACAGTTCACAGATACGCAGTATTTT